This T cell receptor (beta chain) was captured by sequencing in a study of HIV-infected patients and healthy controls (dated by TCRdb to 2014 to 2015). Study-level background: After three months of therapy, CD4 counts in 14 of 16 patients increased to a modest but significant degree while remaining below normal ranges. CD8 counts did not change consistently during early therapy, while the CD4:CD8 ratio increased slightly. Viral load became undetectable in about 65% of the 16 patients by the second bleed and in all patients after a further year of therapy. Patients exhibited no overall T-cell lymphocytopenia, and total CDR3 counts per chain were not significantly different from those of controls. The study tested whether deep TCR repertoire sequencing of HIV patients' small blood samples could capture immune perturbation and reconstitution.

Reverse transcription of around 490 ng RNA was performed with SuperScript III using primers directed against the alpha and beta constant regions. Separate alpha and beta chain libraries were made by chain-specific third strand synthesis with multiplexing indices. The protocol used a single primer pair to amplify all rearrangements within a chain, which avoided primer bias, and attached molecular barcodes to each cDNA molecule. T4 RNA Ligase 1 joined purified cDNA to a 5' RACE adapter that carried a random hexamer and the SP2 sequencing primer site. Second strand synthesis was primed from the SP2 site with Phusion polymerase, using slow temperature ramps to favor optimal annealing. The 12-nucleotide barcode on each molecule comprised two random hexamer sequences, both introduced before amplification and concatenated. A brief initial PCR introduced P5 and P7 adapter elements together with a second index, and a roughly 23-cycle amplification PCR using P5s and P7 primers was subsequently performed. In total the libraries went through roughly 27 PCR cycles, after which the libraries were quantified on a Qubit, sized on a Bioanalyzer, and diluted to 3 to 4 nM. The normalized libraries were sequenced on an Illumina MiSeq using 2 x 250 paired-end kits. Reverse transcription reactions underwent purification over MinElute columns, with elution into roughly 10 ul Tris-Cl. Adapter ligations were incubated for 23 hours at 16 degrees C and subsequently purified with AMPure XP beads at a 1:1 ratio. The original methods were these. A modified Decombinator processed the demultiplexed FASTQ files and output V, J, insert and barcode information. Sequences sharing a barcode but differing from the dominant sequence were discarded as errors, and barcodes clustered at Levenshtein distance 3 were counted to estimate original cDNA molecules. Downstream analyses used R packages ineq, vegan, igraph and RCytoscape, with IMGT nomenclature and CDR3 definitions. V gene usage was computed over distinct sequences, each TCR counted once to avoid skew from clonal expansion. Whenever two unique CDR3 amino acid sequences within a donor differed by a single Levenshtein edit, similarity networks linked them. In the repertoires, a search was made for a compiled set of published HIV-specific CDR3s (about 97 alpha, 702 beta) and CMV-specific CDR3s (approximately 13 alpha, around 230 beta). It was shown by random subsampling to size-matched repertoires that the decreased diversity of patients was not caused by their lower sequence numbers. The public reads were reanalyzed by TCRdb: fastp trimming at Q25, MiXCR alignment, in-frame beta chains only. All rows with the same CDR3 protein become a single entry with the most common DNA and genes. The V and J calls and clone size come from TCRdb's table, not from the authors' own analysis. The sample data list fewer than 11,000 distinct CDR3 sequences, and roughly 5.6% of these were observed just once. Roughly 15% of the sample is held by the ten biggest clonotypes.

Whole blood was used without cell fractionation, so all unsorted peripheral T cells were reflected in the repertoire. A roughly 2.4 ml sample of peripheral blood was drawn into Tempus tubes for RNA extraction. The study enrolled HIV-infected adults who had not yet received antiretroviral therapy and were about to begin treatment, and it processed the first sixteen eligible patients. Patients were deemed ineligible for enrollment if they had febrile or AIDS-related illness, tumors, hepatitis B or C coinfection, immunomodulatory therapy, recent vaccination or treatment interruptions. Residual genomic DNA was removed with the TURBO-DNase kit and globin mRNA was depleted with GLOBINclear. The study collected pretreatment blood from HIV-infected patients just before antiretroviral therapy was started. The germline V gene yields SGHTA for CDR1 and FQGNSA for CDR2. The CDR3 runs 16 residues from the cysteine to the phenylalanine. Kept here is only the CDR3 DNA, which spans 48 bases and is read in frame from base 1. V is pruned by 4 bases and J by 6 bases, leaving 6 bases of the junction without a gene match.

Summary of the overall study and its limitations: Sequencing depth was restricted by the use of whole blood, which also prevented the dynamics of distinct T-cell subpopulations from being separated. Mean usage differed significantly between HIV-infected patients and controls for eight alpha and eight beta V genes. MAIT cell alpha-chain CDR3s were found at high frequency in healthy controls but were severely depleted in HIV+ repertoires. Rare events from HIV-infected data received too much weight under size-matching, and comparisons were complicated by unequal numbers of distinct sequences between patients and controls. Processing was restricted to sixteen HIV-infected individuals, which the authors judged to be a major constraint on the generalizability of the findings. By Jaccard index and by the count of highly shared sequences, healthy controls shared more CDR3s between individuals than HIV+ patients did. Oligoclonality may be reflected in the significantly higher mean Gini indices of HIV-infected repertoires compared with controls. Alpha-beta chain pairing was not determined in the samples. In size-matched repertoire data, the apparent post-therapy recovery of the Gini index in HIV-infected patients was not replicated. During therapy, a significant decrease in frequency was seen for HIV-associated CDR3s, whereas no significant change was found for CMV-associated CDR3s, although most of them became more frequent. Slight age and sex profile differences between the study cohorts did not explain the observed diversity differences. Roughly threefold more distinct CDR3s and higher Shannon diversity were observed in healthy control repertoires than in untreated HIV+ repertoires. Donor HLA types were not determined in the study.

With regard to this clonotype: The antigen it binds to is not known. Qualities for individual bases were not recorded, and no much larger clone is one base off.

The starting material was blood, obtained before antiretroviral therapy. The receptor's source is an adult with HIV infection. The chain is encoded by TRBV7-2 joined to TRBJ2-1, with 13 bases in between that match TRBD2. CDR3 protein: CASSWAGTSGANEQFF. The bases read TGTGCCAGCAGCTGGGCCGGGACTAGCGGGGCCAATGAGCAGTTCTTC.